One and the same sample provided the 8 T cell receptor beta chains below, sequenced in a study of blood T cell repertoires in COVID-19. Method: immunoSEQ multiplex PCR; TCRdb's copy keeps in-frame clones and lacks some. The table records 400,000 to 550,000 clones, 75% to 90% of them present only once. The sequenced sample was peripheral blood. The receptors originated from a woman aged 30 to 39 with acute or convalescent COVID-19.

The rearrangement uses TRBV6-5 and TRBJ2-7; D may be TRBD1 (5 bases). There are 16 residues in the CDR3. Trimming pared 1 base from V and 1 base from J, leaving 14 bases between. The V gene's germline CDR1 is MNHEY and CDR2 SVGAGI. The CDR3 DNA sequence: TGTGCCAGCAGTTACTTTGTGAGGACACCTTCCTACGAGCAGTACTTC. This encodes CASSYFVRTPSYEQYF.

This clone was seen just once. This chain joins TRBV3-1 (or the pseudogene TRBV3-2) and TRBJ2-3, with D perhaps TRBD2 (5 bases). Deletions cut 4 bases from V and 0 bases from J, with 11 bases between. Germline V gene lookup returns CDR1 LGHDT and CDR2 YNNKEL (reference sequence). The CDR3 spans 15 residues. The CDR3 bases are TGTGCCAGCAGCCCGAGAATAGCGAGCACAGATACGCAGTATTTT. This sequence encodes CASSPRIASTDTQYF.

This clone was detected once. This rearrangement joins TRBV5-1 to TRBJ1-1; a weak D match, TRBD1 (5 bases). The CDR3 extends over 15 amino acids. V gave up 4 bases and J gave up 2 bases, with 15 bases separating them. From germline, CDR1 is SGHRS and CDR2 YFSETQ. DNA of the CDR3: TGCGCCAGCAGCCTCGGGGGGAATGGAAACACTGAAGCTTTCTTT. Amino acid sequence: CASSLGGNGNTEAFF.

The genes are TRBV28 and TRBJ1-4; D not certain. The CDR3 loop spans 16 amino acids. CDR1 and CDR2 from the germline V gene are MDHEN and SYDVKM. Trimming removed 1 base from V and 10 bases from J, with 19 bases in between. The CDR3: CASSLSWEVRTGKLFF. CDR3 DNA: TGTGCCAGCAGTTTATCATGGGAGGTGAGAACCGGAAAACTGTTTTTT.

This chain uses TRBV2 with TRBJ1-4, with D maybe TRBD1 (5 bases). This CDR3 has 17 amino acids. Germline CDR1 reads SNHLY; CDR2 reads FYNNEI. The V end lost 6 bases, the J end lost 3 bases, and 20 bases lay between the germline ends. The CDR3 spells CASRVGRGVVSNEKLFF. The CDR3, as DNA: TGTGCCAGCAGGGTGGGGCGCGGTGTGGTTTCTAATGAAAAACTGTTTTTT.

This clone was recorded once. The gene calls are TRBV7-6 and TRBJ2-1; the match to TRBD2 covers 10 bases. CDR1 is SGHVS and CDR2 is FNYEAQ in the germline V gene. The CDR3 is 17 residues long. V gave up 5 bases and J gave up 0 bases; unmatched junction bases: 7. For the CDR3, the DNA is TGTGCCAGCAGCACGCTAGCGGGGGCCCGCTCCTACAATGAGCAGTTCTTC. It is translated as CASSTLAGARSYNEQFF.

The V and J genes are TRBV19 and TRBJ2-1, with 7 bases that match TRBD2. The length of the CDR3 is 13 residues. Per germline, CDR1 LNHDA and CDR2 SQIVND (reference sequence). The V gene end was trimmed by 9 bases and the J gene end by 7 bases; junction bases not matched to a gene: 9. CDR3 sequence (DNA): TGTGCCAGCAACGGGGGGACGGAGAATGAGCAGTTCTTC. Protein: CASNGGTENEQFF. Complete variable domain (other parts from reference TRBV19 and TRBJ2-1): DGGITQSPKYLFRKEGQNVTLSCEQNLNHDAMYWYRQDPGQGLRLIYYSQIVNDFQKGDIAEGYSVSREKKESFPLTVTSAQKNPTAFYLCASNGGTENEQFFGPGTRLTVL.

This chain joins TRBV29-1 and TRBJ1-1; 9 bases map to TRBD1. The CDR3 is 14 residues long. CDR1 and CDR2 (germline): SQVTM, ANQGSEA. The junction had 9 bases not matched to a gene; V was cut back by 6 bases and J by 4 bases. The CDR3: CSVLTGGRGTEAFF. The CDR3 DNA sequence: TGCAGCGTCCTTACAGGGGGCAGGGGCACTGAAGCTTTCTTT.